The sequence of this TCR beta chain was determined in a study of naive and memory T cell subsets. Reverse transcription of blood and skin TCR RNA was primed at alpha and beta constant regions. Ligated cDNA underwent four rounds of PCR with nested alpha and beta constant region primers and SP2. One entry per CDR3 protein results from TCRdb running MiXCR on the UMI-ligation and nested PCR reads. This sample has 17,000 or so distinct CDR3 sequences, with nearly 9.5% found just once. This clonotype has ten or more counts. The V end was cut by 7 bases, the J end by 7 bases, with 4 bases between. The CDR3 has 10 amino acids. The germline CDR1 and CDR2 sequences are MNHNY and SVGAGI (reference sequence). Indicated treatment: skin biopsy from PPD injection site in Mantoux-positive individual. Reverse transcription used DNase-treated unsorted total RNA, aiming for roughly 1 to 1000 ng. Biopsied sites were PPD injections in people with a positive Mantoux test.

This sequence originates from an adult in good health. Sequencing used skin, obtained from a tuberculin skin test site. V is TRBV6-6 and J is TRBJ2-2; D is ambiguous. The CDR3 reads CASKSGELFF. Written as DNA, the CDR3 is TGTGCCAGCAAGAGCGGGGAGCTGTTTTTT.